This record looks at one TCR beta chain sequence and its context. This receptor's antigen is unknown. One base away there is no much larger clone; base qualities are not given. This sample includes further DNA sequences coding for the same CDR3. This entry belongs to a study of Ad26.COV2.S vaccination and SARS-CoV-2 variants (dated by TCRdb to about 2021). With regard to the full study: Vaccine-arm donors came from COV1001, a multicentre, randomized, double-blind, placebo-controlled phase I-IIa trial of Ad26.COV2.S in healthy adults. The TCR-sequenced set comprised approximately 32 samples: approximately 19 Ad26.COV2.S vaccine recipients, 5 placebo recipients and 8 SARS-CoV-2 convalescent individuals. Sequencing of the TCRbeta repertoire served to evaluate the specificity and breadth of SARS-CoV-2-reactive T cell receptors following Ad26.COV2.S vaccination. Dosing of Ad26.COV2.S was intramuscular, at either 5x10^10 or 1x10^11 viral particles, delivered as one shot or as two shots spaced 56 days apart. Investigators did not know the trial group allocation while performing experiments and assessing outcomes. Trial participants were randomized into five groups of five: low-dose or high-dose Ad26.COV2.S given once or twice, or placebo on both occasions.

TCRbeta CDR3 regions were sequenced with the immunoSEQ Assay. After extraction, genomic DNA underwent amplification by bias-controlled multiplex PCR, followed by high-throughput sequencing. As for how the authors treated the data: To quantify the absolute abundance of every unique TCRbeta CDR3 region, sequences were collapsed and filtered. T cell fraction was estimated by normalizing TCRbeta template counts to usable DNA, which was measured by amplifying reference genes present in all nucleated cells. Repertoire TCRs were annotated as SARS-CoV-2-specific by exact matching of V gene, CDR3 amino acid sequence and J gene to a known reactive TCR set. MIRA supplied the reference SARS-CoV-2 TCR set, which was filtered for enrichment in COVID-19-positive ImmuneCODE repertoires so that public or cross-reactive TCRs were removed. Using the MIRA antigens, annotated TCRs were further analysed by specific ORF or by position within an ORF. Breadth was defined as the number of annotated unique rearrangements divided by the total number of unique productive rearrangements, and depth was defined as the summed frequency of the annotated unique rearrangements. TCR breadth was compared between groups using two-sided Wilcoxon rank-sum tests. The clones in this table, taken by TCRdb from immuneACCESS, are in-frame only. Not every clone is retained; where verified, under half of the shortfall comes from an unresolved V gene, and the cause of the rest is unknown. The DNA was the basis for D and trimming; V, J and clone size are from that table. Recorded for this sample are about 680,000 clones; 89% of them occurred a single time. Clones ranked in the top ten supply over 1.3% of the sample.

V is pruned by 4 bases and J by 8 bases, leaving 2 bases of the junction without a gene match. Reading from cysteine to phenylalanine, the CDR3 counts 12 amino acids. The retained sequence is limited to the CDR3, 36 bases, with the frame set at the first base. The germline V gene gives CDR1 as KGHDR and CDR2 as SFDVKD. The treatment or condition tag for this specimen amounts to: around 19 received Ad26.COV2.S at low or high dose, single or two shots; about 5 received placebo; per-sample allocation not given. For vaccine and placebo recipients, the sequenced repertoires came from samples collected on day 63 after the first injection. Cohort 1b enrolled some 25 adults aged 18-55 years at a single site in Boston, USA, between 29 July and 7 August 2020. Ad26.COV2.S was a replication-incompetent adenovirus type 26 vector that expressed a prefusion-stabilized SARS-CoV-2 spike protein derived from the original Wuhan strain.

The investigation overall reported the following: Spike-specific TCR breadth was higher in Ad26.COV2.S recipients than in placebo recipients (P = 0.0014). The study was not powered for comparison of responses between vaccine doses or regimens. According to the authors, total T cell responses may have been underestimated by the TCR breadth and depth analyses. After vaccination, substantial breadth of spike-specific CD8+ and CD4+ T cell responses was reported. Non-spike TCR breadth was comparable between vaccine and placebo recipients, consistent with the vaccine containing only spike.

The TCR sequence derives from a person between 18 and 60 years old who received the Ad26.COV2.S COVID-19 vaccine or a placebo. The sample was peripheral blood, taken in a trial of Ad26.COV2.S vaccine versus placebo. The rearrangement joined TRBV24-1 to TRBJ1-2; the junction holds 8 bases that match TRBD1. The encoded CDR3 is CATSDTGGGYTF. The nucleotides read TGTGCCACCAGTGACACAGGGGGGGGCTACACCTTC.